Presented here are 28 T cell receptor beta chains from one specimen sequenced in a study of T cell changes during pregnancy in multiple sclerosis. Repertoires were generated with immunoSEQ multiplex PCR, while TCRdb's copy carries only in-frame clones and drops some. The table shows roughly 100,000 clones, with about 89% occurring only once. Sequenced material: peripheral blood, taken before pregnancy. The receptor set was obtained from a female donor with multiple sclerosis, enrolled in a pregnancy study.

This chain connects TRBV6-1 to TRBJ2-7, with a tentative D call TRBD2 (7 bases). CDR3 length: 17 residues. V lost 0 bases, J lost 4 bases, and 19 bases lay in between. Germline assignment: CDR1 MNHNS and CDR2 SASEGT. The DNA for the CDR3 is TGTGCCAGCAGTGAAGCGAGGTGGGGGCGGGAGCTGTACGAGCAGTACTTC. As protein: CASSEARWGRELYEQYF.

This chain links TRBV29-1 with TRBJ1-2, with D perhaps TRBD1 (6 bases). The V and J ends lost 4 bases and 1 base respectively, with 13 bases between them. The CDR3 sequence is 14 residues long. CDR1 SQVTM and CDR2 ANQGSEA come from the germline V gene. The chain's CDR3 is CSVVGGADNYGYTF. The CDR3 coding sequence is TGCAGCGTTGTAGGGGGGGCAGATAACTATGGCTACACCTTC.

The CDR3 region has the DNA TGTGCCAGCAGCTTGGGCGGGGCAGAGACCCAGTACTTC. As protein: CASSLGGAETQYF. V usage is TRBV5-4 and J usage is TRBJ2-5; weak D call: TRBD2 (6 bases). V dropped 0 bases and J dropped 4 bases, with 7 bases sitting between them. This CDR3 region has 13 residues. The germline V gene has CDR1 SGHNT and CDR2 YYREEE (reference sequence).

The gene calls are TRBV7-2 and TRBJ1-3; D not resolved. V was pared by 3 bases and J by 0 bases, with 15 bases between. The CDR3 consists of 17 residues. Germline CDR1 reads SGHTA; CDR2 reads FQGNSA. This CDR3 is CASSLGHDVYSGNTIYF. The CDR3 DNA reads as TGTGCCAGCAGCTTGGGCCACGATGTATACTCTGGAAACACCATATATTTT. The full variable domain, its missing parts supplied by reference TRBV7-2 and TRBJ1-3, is GAGVSQSPSNKVTEKGKDVELRCDPISGHTALYWYRQSLGQGLEFLIYFQGNSAPDKSGLPSDRFSAERTGGSVSTLTIQRTQQEDSAVYLCASSLGHDVYSGNTIYFGEGSWLTVV.

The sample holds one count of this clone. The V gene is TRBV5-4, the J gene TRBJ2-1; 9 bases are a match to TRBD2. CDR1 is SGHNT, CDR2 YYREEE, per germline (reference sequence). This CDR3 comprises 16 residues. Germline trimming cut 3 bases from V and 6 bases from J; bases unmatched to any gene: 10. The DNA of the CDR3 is TGTGCCAGCAGCTCACCGCGGGGGGGCGGGTTCAATGAGCAGTTCTTC. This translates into CASSSPRGGGFNEQFF.

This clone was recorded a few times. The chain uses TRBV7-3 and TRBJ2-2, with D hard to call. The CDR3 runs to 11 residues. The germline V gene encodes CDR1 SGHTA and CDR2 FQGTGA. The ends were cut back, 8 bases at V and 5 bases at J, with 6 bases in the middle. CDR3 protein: CASSRTGELFF. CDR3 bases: TGTGCCAGCTCGCGAACCGGGGAGCTGTTTTTT. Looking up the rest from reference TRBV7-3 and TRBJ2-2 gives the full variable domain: GAGVSQTPSNKVTEKGKYVELRCDPISGHTALYWYRQSLGQGPEFLIYFQGTGAADDSGLPNDRFFAVRPEGSVSTLKIQRTERGDSAVYLCASSRTGELFFGEGSRLTVL.

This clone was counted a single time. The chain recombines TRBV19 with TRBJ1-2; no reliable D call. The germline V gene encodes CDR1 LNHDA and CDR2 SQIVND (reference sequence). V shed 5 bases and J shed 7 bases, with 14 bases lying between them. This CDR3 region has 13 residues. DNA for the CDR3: TGTGCCAGTAGTGTCTATTCCGAGTCTGGCTACACCTTC. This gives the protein CASSVYSESGYTF.

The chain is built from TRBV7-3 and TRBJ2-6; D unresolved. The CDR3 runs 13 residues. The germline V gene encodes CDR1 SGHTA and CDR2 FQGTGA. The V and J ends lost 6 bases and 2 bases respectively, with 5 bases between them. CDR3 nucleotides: TGTGCCAGCAGTTATACTGGGGCCAACGTCCTGACTTTC. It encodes CASSYTGANVLTF. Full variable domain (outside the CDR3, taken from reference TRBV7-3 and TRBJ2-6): GAGVSQTPSNKVTEKGKYVELRCDPISGHTALYWYRQSLGQGPEFLIYFQGTGAADDSGLPNDRFFAVRPEGSVSTLKIQRTERGDSAVYLCASSYTGANVLTFGAGSRLTVL.

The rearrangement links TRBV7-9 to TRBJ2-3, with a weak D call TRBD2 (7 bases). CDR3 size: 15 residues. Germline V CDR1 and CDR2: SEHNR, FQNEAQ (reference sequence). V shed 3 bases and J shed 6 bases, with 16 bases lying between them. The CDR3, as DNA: TGTGCCAGCAGCTTCGGAGAGGGGGGGAGGGATACGCAGTATTTT. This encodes CASSFGEGGRDTQYF.

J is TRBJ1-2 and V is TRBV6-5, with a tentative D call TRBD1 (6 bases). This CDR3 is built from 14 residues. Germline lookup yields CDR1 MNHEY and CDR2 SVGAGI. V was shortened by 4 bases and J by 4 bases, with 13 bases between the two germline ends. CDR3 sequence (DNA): TGTGCCAGCAGTTCCAGGGGTCCCATCTATGGCTACACCTTC. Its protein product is CASSSRGPIYGYTF.

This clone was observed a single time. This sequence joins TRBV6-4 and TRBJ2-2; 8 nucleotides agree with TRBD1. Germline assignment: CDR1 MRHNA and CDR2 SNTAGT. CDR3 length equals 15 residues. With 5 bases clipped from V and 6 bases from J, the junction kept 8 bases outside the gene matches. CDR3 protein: CASSMTGVGAGELFF. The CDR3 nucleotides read TGTGCCAGCAGTATGACAGGGGTCGGGGCCGGGGAGCTGTTTTTT.

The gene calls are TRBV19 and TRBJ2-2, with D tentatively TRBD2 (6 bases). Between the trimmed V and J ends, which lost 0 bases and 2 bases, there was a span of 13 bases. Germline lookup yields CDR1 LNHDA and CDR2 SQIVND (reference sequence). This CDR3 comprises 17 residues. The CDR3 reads CASSIDGPGSNTGELFF. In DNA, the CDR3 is TGTGCCAGTAGTATAGACGGTCCCGGGAGCAACACCGGGGAGCTGTTTTTT.

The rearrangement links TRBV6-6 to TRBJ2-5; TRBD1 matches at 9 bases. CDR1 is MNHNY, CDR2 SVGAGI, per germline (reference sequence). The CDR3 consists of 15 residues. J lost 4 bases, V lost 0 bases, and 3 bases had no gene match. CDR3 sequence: CASSYSRDRVETQYF. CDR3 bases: TGTGCCAGCAGTTACTCCCGGGACAGGGTAGAGACCCAGTACTTC.

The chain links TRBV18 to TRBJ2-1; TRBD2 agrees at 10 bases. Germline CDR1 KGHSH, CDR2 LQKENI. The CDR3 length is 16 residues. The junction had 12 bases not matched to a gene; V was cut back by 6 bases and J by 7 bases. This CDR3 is CASSLSAGGPFNEQFF. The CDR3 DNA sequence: TGTGCCAGCTCCCTTTCAGCGGGAGGGCCGTTTAATGAGCAGTTCTTC. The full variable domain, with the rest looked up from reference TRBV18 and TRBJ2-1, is NAGVMQNPRHLVRRRGQEARLRCSPMKGHSHVYWYRQLPEEGLKFMVYLQKENIIDESGMPKERFSAEFPKEGPSILRIQQVVRGDSAAYFCASSLSAGGPFNEQFFGPGTRLTVL.

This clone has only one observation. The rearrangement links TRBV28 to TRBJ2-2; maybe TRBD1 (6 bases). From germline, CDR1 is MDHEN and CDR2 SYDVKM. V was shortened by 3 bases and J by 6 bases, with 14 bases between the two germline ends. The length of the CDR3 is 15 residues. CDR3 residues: CASSFSGGQSGELFF. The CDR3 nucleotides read TGTGCCAGCAGTTTCTCTGGGGGCCAATCCGGGGAGCTGTTTTTT.

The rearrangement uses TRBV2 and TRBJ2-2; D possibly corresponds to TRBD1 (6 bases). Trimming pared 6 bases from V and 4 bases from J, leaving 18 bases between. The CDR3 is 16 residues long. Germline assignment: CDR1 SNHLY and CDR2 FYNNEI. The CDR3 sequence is CASSLGQPEGTGELFF. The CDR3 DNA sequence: TGTGCCAGCAGCCTCGGACAGCCCGAGGGCACCGGGGAGCTGTTTTTT.

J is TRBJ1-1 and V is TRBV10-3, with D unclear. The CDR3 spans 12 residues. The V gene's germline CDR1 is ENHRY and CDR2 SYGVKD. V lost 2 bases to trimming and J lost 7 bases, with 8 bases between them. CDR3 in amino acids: CAISEVRNEAFF. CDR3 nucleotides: TGTGCCATCAGTGAGGTCAGGAATGAAGCTTTCTTT.

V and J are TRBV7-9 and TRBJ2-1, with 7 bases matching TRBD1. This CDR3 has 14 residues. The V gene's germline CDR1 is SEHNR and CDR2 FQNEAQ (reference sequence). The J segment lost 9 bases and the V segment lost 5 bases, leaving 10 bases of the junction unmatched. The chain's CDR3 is CASSPKTGRVEQFF. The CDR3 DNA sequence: TGTGCCAGCAGCCCCAAGACAGGGAGAGTTGAGCAGTTCTTC.

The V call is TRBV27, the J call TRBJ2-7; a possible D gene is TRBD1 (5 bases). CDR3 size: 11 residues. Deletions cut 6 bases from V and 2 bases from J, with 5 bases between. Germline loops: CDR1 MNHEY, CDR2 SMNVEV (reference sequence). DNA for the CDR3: TGTGCCAGCAGGGGGCCCTACGAGCAGTACTTC. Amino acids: CASRGPYEQYF.

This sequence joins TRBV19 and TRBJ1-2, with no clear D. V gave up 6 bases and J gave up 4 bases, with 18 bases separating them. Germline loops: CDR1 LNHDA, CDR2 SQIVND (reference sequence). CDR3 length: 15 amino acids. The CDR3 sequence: CASSSRGGPAYGYTF. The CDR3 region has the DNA TGTGCCAGTAGCTCTCGGGGAGGTCCGGCCTATGGCTACACCTTC.

CDR3 residues: CASESSGRPGTGELFF. The CDR3 DNA reads as TGCGCCAGCGAATCTAGCGGGAGGCCGGGCACCGGGGAGCTGTTTTTT. The chain links TRBV5-1 to TRBJ2-2, with 11 bases aligning to TRBD2. Germline loops: CDR1 SGHRS, CDR2 YFSETQ. V shed 7 bases and J 4 bases; nucleotides not matched to a gene: 9. There are 16 residues in the CDR3.

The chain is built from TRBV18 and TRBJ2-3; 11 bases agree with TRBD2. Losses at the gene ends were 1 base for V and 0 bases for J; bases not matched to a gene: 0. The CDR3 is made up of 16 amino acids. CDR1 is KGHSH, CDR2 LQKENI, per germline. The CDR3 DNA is TGTGCCAGCTCACCACGACTAGCGGGGAGCACAGATACGCAGTATTTT. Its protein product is CASSPRLAGSTDTQYF.

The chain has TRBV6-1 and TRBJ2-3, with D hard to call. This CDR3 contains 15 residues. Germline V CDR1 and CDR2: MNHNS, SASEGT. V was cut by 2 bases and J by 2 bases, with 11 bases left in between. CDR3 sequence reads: CASSENAVYTDTQYF. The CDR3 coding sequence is TGTGCCAGCAGTGAAAATGCAGTATACACAGATACGCAGTATTTT.

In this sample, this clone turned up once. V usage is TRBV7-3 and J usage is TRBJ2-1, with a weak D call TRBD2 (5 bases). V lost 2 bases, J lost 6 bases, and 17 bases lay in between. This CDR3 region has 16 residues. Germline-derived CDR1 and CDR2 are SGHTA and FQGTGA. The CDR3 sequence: CASSLSLGELFNEQFF. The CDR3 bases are TGTGCCAGCAGCTTATCCCTTGGGGAGTTGTTCAATGAGCAGTTCTTC. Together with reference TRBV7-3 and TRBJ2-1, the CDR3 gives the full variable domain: GAGVSQTPSNKVTEKGKYVELRCDPISGHTALYWYRQSLGQGPEFLIYFQGTGAADDSGLPNDRFFAVRPEGSVSTLKIQRTERGDSAVYLCASSLSLGELFNEQFFGPGTRLTVL.

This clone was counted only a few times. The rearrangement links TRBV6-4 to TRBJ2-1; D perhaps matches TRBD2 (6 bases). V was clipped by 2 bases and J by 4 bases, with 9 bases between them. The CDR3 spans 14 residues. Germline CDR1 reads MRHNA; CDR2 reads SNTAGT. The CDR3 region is CASSDGGGYNEQFF. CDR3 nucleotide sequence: TGTGCCAGCAGTGACGGCGGAGGGTACAATGAGCAGTTCTTC.

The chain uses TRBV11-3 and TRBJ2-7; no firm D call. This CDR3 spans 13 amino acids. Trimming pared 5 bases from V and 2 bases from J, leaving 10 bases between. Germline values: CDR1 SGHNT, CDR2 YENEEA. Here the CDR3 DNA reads TGTGCCAGCAGCCTACCGGGTCCCTACGAGCAGTACTTC. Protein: CASSLPGPYEQYF.

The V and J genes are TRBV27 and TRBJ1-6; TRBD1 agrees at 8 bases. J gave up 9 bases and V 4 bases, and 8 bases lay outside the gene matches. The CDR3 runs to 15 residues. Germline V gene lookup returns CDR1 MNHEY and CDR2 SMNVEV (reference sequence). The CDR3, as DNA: TGTGCCAGCAGTTCGGACAGGGTAATTACTTCACCCCTCCACTTT. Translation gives CASSSDRVITSPLHF.

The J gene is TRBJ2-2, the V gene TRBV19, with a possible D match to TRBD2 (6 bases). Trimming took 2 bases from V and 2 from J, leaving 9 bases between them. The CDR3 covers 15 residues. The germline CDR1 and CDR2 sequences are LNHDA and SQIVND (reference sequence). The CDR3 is CASSIIGTNTGELFF. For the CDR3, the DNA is TGTGCCAGTAGTATAATAGGGACTAACACCGGGGAGCTGTTTTTT.